This TCR beta chain was captured by sequencing in a study of early stage breast cancer tumors. Method: immunoSEQ multiplex PCR; TCRdb's copy keeps in-frame clones and lacks some. The data contain 40,000 to 60,000 clones, approximately 78% of them singletons. This CDR3 is built from 11 residues. Trimming took 2 bases from V and 7 from J, leaving 9 bases between them. Per the germline V gene, CDR1 is DFQATT and CDR2 is SNEGSKA (reference sequence). The TCR originated in a person aged 35-50 years with breast cancer. The sequenced sample consisted of blood. This chain connects TRBV20-1 to TRBJ2-7; D is unresolved. The CDR3 region is CSARIEHEQYF. DNA of the CDR3: TGCAGTGCTAGAATCGAGCATGAGCAGTACTTC.